This T cell receptor beta chain derives from a study of PD-L1 blockade in urothelial cancer. The J segment lost 6 bases and the V segment lost 7 bases, leaving 12 bases of the junction unmatched. Germline loops: CDR1 SNHLY, CDR2 FYNNEI. This CDR3 is 15 amino acids long. Using immunoSEQ multiplex PCR, the repertoire was profiled, and TCRdb retains in-frame clones only, with some absent. This table has more than 70,000 clones, 85% to 90% appearing once. The sample here was PBMCs, taken around atezolizumab (anti-PD-L1) treatment. The chain couples TRBV2 to TRBJ2-5; 9 nucleotides agree with TRBD1. The sequence came from a man between 60 and 75 years old with urothelial cancer. CDR3 bases: TGTGCCAGCAACTCGATACGGGACAGGGAGCAGACCCAGTACTTC. This translates into CASNSIRDREQTQYF.